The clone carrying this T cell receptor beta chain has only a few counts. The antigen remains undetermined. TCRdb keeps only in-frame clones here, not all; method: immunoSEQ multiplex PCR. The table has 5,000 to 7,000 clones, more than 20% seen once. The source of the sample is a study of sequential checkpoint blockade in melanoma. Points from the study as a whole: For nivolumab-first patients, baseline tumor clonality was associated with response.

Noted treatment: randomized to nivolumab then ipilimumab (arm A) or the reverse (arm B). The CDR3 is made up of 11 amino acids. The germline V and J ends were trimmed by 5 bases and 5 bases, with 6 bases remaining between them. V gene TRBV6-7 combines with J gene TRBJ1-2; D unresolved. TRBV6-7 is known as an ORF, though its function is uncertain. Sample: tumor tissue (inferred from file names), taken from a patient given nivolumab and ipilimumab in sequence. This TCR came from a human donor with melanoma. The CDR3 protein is CASSVAYGYTF. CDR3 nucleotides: TGTGCCAGCAGTGTGGCTTATGGCTACACCTTC.